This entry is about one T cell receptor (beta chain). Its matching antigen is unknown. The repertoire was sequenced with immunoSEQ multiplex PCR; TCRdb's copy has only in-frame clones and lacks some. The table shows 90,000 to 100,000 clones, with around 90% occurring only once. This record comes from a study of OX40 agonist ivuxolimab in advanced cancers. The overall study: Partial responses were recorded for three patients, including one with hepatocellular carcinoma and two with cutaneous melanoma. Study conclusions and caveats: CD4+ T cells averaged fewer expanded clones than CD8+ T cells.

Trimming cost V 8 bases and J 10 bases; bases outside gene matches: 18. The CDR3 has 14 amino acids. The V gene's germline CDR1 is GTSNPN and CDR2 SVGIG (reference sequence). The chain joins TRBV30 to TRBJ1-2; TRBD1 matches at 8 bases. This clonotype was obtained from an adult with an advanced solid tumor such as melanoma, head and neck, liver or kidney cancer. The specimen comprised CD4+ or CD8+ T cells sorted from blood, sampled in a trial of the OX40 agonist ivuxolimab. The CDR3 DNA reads TGTGCCGCAACACCAGGGGGCTCGAGTTCGGTCTACACCTTC. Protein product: CAATPGGSSSVYTF.